These 30 T cell receptor beta chains originate from one sample sequenced in a study of CD8 T cells in Susac syndrome. cDNA came from about 0.5 to 1 ug RNA primed by random hexamers. TCRdb fed the immunoSEQ multiplex PCR reads into MiXCR, producing one record per CDR3 protein. The sample holds some 110,000 distinct CDR3 sequences; approximately 93% are singletons and the top ten take about 0.09%. Sequencing input: CD4+ T cells from PBMCs. The receptors here all came from a human donor with multiple sclerosis.

This clonotype was observed once. J is TRBJ1-5 and V is TRBV18; D is ambiguous. Looked up from germline, CDR1 is KGHSH and CDR2 is LQKENI. The CDR3 totals 13 residues. Deletions cut 0 bases from V and 4 bases from J, with 4 bases between. The chain's CDR3 is CASSPPANQPQHF. For the CDR3, the DNA is TGTGCCAGCTCACCACCGGCAAATCAGCCCCAGCATTTT.

The V and J genes are TRBV5-6 and TRBJ2-7; the D gene is possibly TRBD1 (5 bases). This CDR3 has 12 amino acids. V was trimmed by 4 bases and J by 3 bases, leaving 8 bases between them. Germline CDR1 SGHDT, CDR2 YYEEEE. The CDR3 region has the DNA TGTGCCAGCAGCGCCAGGGTCTACGAGCAGTACTTC. Translated, it gives CASSARVYEQYF.

This sequence joins TRBV4-1 and TRBJ1-6, with unresolved D. V lost 0 bases and J 7 bases, leaving 13 bases between the germline ends. The CDR3 extends over 16 amino acids. CDR1 and CDR2 from the germline V gene are MGHRA and YSYEKL. The CDR3 region is CASSQDPPTRNSPLHF. The DNA for the CDR3 is TGCGCCAGCAGCCAAGACCCCCCGACTCGGAATTCACCCCTCCACTTT.

This rearrangement joins TRBV28 to TRBJ2-5; 14 nucleotides line up with TRBD2. The CDR3 has 16 amino acids. The V gene's germline CDR1 is MDHEN and CDR2 SYDVKM. V was clipped by 6 bases and J by 2 bases; unmatched bases: 5. The chain's CDR3 is CASSPRLAGGQETQYF. The CDR3 nucleotides are TGTGCCAGCAGCCCCCGACTAGCGGGGGGGCAAGAGACCCAGTACTTC.

The chain has TRBV7-9 and TRBJ1-1; D unresolved. The germline V gene encodes CDR1 SEHNR and CDR2 FQNEAQ (reference sequence). Between the trimmed V and J ends, which lost 5 bases and 11 bases, there was a span of 15 bases. The CDR3 consists of 12 residues. The CDR3 region is CASSTTYGEAFF. CDR3 DNA: TGTGCCAGCAGCACAACCTACGGGGAGGCTTTCTTT. Variable domain in full (rest from reference TRBV7-9 and TRBJ1-1): DTGVSQNPRHKITKRGQNVTFRCDPISEHNRLYWYRQTLGQGPEFLTYFQNEAQLEKSRLLSDRFSAERPKGSFSTLEIQRTEQGDSAMYLCASSTTYGEAFFGQGTRLTVV.

The CDR3 DNA is TGCAGCGTGAGGGGCGGGGTGAACACTGAAGCTTTCTTT. Its translation is CSVRGGVNTEAFF. The chain is built from TRBV29-1 and TRBJ1-1; tentative D call: TRBD1 (5 bases). CDR3 length: 13 amino acids. The germline V and J ends were trimmed by 6 bases and 0 bases, with 11 bases remaining between them. Germline V CDR1 and CDR2: SQVTM, ANQGSEA.

The chain has TRBV9 and TRBJ1-5; D ambiguous. With 3 bases removed from V and 9 bases from J, the gap between germline ends came to 13 bases. The germline V gene encodes CDR1 SGDLS and CDR2 YYNGEE. This CDR3 region has 13 residues. CDR3 in DNA: TGTGCCAGCAGCGCCAGAGAGGGCTGGCCCCAGCATTTT. Translated: CASSAREGWPQHF.

This chain joins TRBV27 and TRBJ2-3; TRBD2 aligns across 7 bases. This CDR3 has 17 amino acids. CDR1 is MNHEY and CDR2 is SMNVEV in the germline V gene (reference sequence). The V and J ends lost 2 bases and 4 bases, in that order; junction bases with no gene match: 12. The CDR3 reads CASSLMGGAMAADTQYF. In DNA form, the CDR3 reads TGTGCCAGCAGTTTAATGGGAGGGGCGATGGCTGCAGATACGCAGTATTTT.

This chain links TRBV5-4 with TRBJ2-1; TRBD1 agrees at 9 bases. Losses at the gene ends were 4 bases for V and 5 bases for J; bases not matched to a gene: 1. CDR3 length: 13 residues. CDR1 and CDR2 (germline): SGHNT, YYREEE (reference sequence). The CDR3 DNA reads as TGTGCCAGCAGCAGGGACAGGGACAATGAGCAGTTCTTC. It encodes CASSRDRDNEQFF.

This chain uses TRBV3-1 with TRBJ2-5; D assignment may be TRBD1 or TRBD2 (5 bases each). The CDR3 loop spans 14 amino acids. CDR1 and CDR2 (germline): LGHDT, YNNKEL (reference sequence). V lost 1 base to trimming and J lost 5 bases, with 11 bases between them. The DNA of the CDR3 is TGTGCCAGCAGCCAAGTTGGGGGTATCGAGACCCAGTACTTC. This translates into CASSQVGGIETQYF.

This clonotype was seen more than once but under ten times. This chain links TRBV7-2 with TRBJ2-1; TRBD2 matches at 16 bases. The J segment lost 9 bases and the V segment lost 6 bases, leaving 5 bases of the junction unmatched. Germline CDR1 SGHTA, CDR2 FQGNSA. The CDR3 loop spans 15 amino acids. The CDR3 loop is CASSSGLAGGREQFF. In DNA form, the CDR3 reads TGTGCCAGCAGTTCGGGACTAGCGGGGGGGCGTGAGCAGTTCTTC.

The chain combines TRBV23-1 with TRBJ1-2; 7 bases match TRBD1. TRBV23-1 carries the ORF label, with uncertain function. Trimming cost V 2 bases and J 2 bases; bases outside gene matches: 8. The CDR3 spans 16 residues. The CDR3 nucleotides read TGCGCCAGCAGTCAAGCCGACAGGGTGGGGAACTATGGCTACACCTTC. Amino acids: CASSQADRVGNYGYTF.

Here the CDR3 DNA reads TGTGCCTGGAGAGGGACAGCAAACTCACCCCTCCACTTT. It encodes CAWRGTANSPLHF. V and J are TRBV30 and TRBJ1-6, with 7 bases fitting TRBD1. Germline V gene sequence: CDR1 GTSNPN, CDR2 SVGIG (reference sequence). The CDR3 is made up of 13 amino acids. V dropped 3 bases and J dropped 10; count of bases not matched to a gene: 6. Complete variable domain (other parts from reference TRBV30 and TRBJ1-6): SQTIHQWPATLVQPVGSPLSLECTVEGTSNPNLYWYRQAAGRGLQLLFYSVGIGQISSEVPQNLSASRPQDRQFILSSKKLLLSDSGFYLCAWRGTANSPLHFGNGTRLTVT.

The chain carries TRBV3-1 and TRBJ2-1; D perhaps matches TRBD2 (6 bases). CDR3 length equals 15 residues. V was cut by 4 bases and J by 11 bases, with 21 bases left in between. The germline V gene encodes CDR1 LGHDT and CDR2 YNNKEL (reference sequence). CDR3 DNA sequence: TGTGCCAGCAGCCCCCCGGGACTCCACGTCGGAAAGCAGTTCTTC. Protein sequence: CASSPPGLHVGKQFF.

The chain links TRBV30 to TRBJ1-5; TRBD1 is a possible D gene (5 bases). The CDR3 runs to 15 residues. Germline CDR1 is GTSNPN and CDR2 is SVGIG (reference sequence). Trimming pared 0 bases from V and 9 bases from J, leaving 18 bases between. This chain's CDR3 is CAWSVRGSIRPPQHF. In DNA, the CDR3 is TGTGCCTGGAGTGTGAGGGGATCGATTCGTCCGCCCCAGCATTTT.

This clonotype came up once. V and J are TRBV10-3 and TRBJ2-2; possibly TRBD1 for D (6 bases). V lost 7 bases, J lost 0 bases, and 12 bases lay in between. Per the germline V gene, CDR1 is ENHRY and CDR2 is SYGVKD. This CDR3 is 15 amino acids long. The CDR3 coding sequence is TGTGCCATCAATACAGGGCTACCGAACACCGGGGAGCTGTTTTTT. This sequence encodes CAINTGLPNTGELFF.

DNA for the CDR3: TGCAGCGTTGAAAACCCCGCGGGGGGCGTCGGCTACACCTTC. The encoded protein is CSVENPAGGVGYTF. This chain links TRBV29-1 with TRBJ1-2, with TRBD1 as a possible D gene (6 bases). The CDR3 spans 14 residues. V gave up 2 bases and J gave up 8 bases, with 18 bases separating them. Germline assignment: CDR1 SQVTM and CDR2 ANQGSEA.

The count of this clonotype is one. The V and J genes are TRBV12-3 or TRBV12-4 and TRBJ2-1, with 11 positions matching TRBD2. CDR3 length equals 16 residues. V dropped 6 bases and J dropped 0; count of bases not matched to a gene: 4. As DNA, the CDR3 is TGTGCCAGCAGCCGTAGCGGGGGGGGCTCCTACAATGAGCAGTTCTTC. It is translated as CASSRSGGGSYNEQFF.

This rearrangement joins TRBV20-1 to TRBJ2-5, with 7 positions matching TRBD2. Trimming at V came to 4 bases and at J to 5 bases, leaving 7 bases not matched to a gene. The germline V gene encodes CDR1 DFQATT and CDR2 SNEGSKA (reference sequence). The CDR3 contains 13 residues. The CDR3 coding sequence is TGCAGTGCTACTTGGTTCGGGAGGGAGACCCAGTACTTC. It codes for CSATWFGRETQYF.

The rearrangement joins TRBV11-3 to TRBJ2-3; D is unclear. The V gene lost 1 base and the J gene lost 1 base, with 9 bases spanning the gap. The CDR3 contains 15 residues. CDR1 SGHNT and CDR2 YENEEA come from the germline V gene. As DNA, the CDR3 is TGTGCCAGCAGCTTAGGAGCTAGGCGCACAGATACGCAGTATTTT. Translating it yields CASSLGARRTDTQYF.

The rearrangement uses TRBV5-4 and TRBJ2-3; D call uncertain. Germline CDR1 reads SGHNT; CDR2 reads YYREEE (reference sequence). This CDR3 spans 14 amino acids. V lost 0 bases and J 4 bases, leaving 9 bases between the germline ends. The chain's CDR3 is CASSLEGAPDTQYF. DNA of the CDR3: TGTGCCAGCAGCTTGGAGGGCGCCCCAGATACGCAGTATTTT. The variable domain in full, completed from reference TRBV5-4 and TRBJ2-3, reads ETGVTQSPTHLIKTRGQQVTLRCSSQSGHNTVSWYQQALGQGPQFIFQYYREEENGRGNFPPRFSGLQFPNYSSELNVNALELDDSALYLCASSLEGAPDTQYFGPGTRLTVL.

The chain recombines TRBV10-3 with TRBJ2-1; 8 bases match TRBD2. Germline CDR1 ENHRY, CDR2 SYGVKD. Trimming removed 6 bases from V and 8 bases from J; junction bases left unmatched: 9. The CDR3 covers 14 residues. This CDR3 is CAIRPGGGWDEQFF. The DNA for the CDR3 is TGTGCCATCAGGCCCGGGGGGGGTTGGGATGAGCAGTTCTTC.

The rearrangement uses TRBV20-1 and TRBJ1-2; D possibly corresponds to TRBD1 (6 bases). Germline loops: CDR1 DFQATT, CDR2 SNEGSKA (reference sequence). The CDR3 totals 14 residues. The V end lost 5 bases, the J end lost 7 bases, and 20 bases lay between the germline ends. Here the CDR3 DNA reads TGCAGTGCTCTCTTGGGTGGGGGCGTAGGTGGCTACACCTTC. Translating it yields CSALLGGGVGGYTF.

The genes are TRBV9 and TRBJ1-6; no reliable D call. This CDR3 is 14 amino acids long. Germline CDR1 reads SGDLS; CDR2 reads YYNGEE. V was trimmed by 0 bases and J by 6 bases, leaving 7 bases between them. The CDR3 DNA reads TGTGCCAGCAGCGTAGCTACGTTTAATTCACCCCTCCACTTT. Amino acid sequence: CASSVATFNSPLHF.

The J gene is TRBJ1-1, the V gene TRBV29-1; D perhaps matches TRBD1 (6 bases). Germline V gives CDR1 SQVTM, CDR2 ANQGSEA. V lost 4 bases to trimming and J lost 3 bases, with 9 bases between them. The CDR3 sequence is 12 residues long. CDR3 amino acids: CSVGPGDTEAFF. The CDR3 DNA reads as TGCAGCGTTGGGCCAGGGGACACTGAAGCTTTCTTT.

The chain employs TRBV3-1 and TRBJ2-3; 10 positions agree with TRBD2. J gave up 6 bases and V 2 bases, and 5 bases lay outside the gene matches. The CDR3 totals 15 residues. Per the germline V gene, CDR1 is LGHDT and CDR2 is YNNKEL (reference sequence). CDR3 DNA: TGTGCCAGCAGCCAACTAGCGGGGGTTGCGGATACGCAGTATTTT. As protein: CASSQLAGVADTQYF.

Regarding this clonotype: One end of the junction does not line up with germline, which may come from a read error. The DNA for the CDR3 is TGTGCCACCAGCCCTACCCCCGGGGGGCCCAACACCGGGGAGCTGTTTTTT. It yields the protein CATSPTPGGPNTGELFF. The chain is built from TRBV7-2 and TRBJ2-2; D might be TRBD2 (7 bases). Germline CDR1 is SGHTA and CDR2 is FQGNSA. There are 17 residues in the CDR3.

This clonotype was observed a single time. The chain recombines TRBV7-2 with TRBJ1-5; 12 nucleotides match TRBD1. CDR3 size: 17 residues. The V gene end was trimmed by 5 bases and the J gene end by 6 bases; junction bases not matched to a gene: 11. The germline gives CDR1 SGHTA, CDR2 FQGNSA. CDR3 loop: CASSIGTGGAYSQPQHF. The DNA for the CDR3 is TGTGCCAGCAGCATTGGGACAGGGGGCGCGTATAGTCAGCCCCAGCATTTT.

This chain joins TRBV14 and TRBJ1-1; no clear D gene. The germline V and J ends were trimmed by 0 bases and 2 bases, with 4 bases remaining between them. This CDR3 comprises 13 residues. The germline CDR1 and CDR2 sequences are SGHDN and FVKESK. DNA for the CDR3: TGTGCCAGCAGCCAAGAAACTAACACTGAAGCTTTCTTT. Translating it yields CASSQETNTEAFF. Variable domain in full (rest from reference TRBV14 and TRBJ1-1): EAGVTQFPSHSVIEKGQTVTLRCDPISGHDNLYWYRRVMGKEIKFLLHFVKESKQDESGMPNNRFLAERTGGTYSTLKVQPAELEDSGVYFCASSQETNTEAFFGQGTRLTVV.

The rearrangement uses TRBV7-9 and TRBJ2-3; a possible D gene is TRBD2 (5 bases). V was trimmed by 5 bases and J by 0 bases, leaving 12 bases between them. The CDR3 sequence is 15 residues long. Germline V gene sequence: CDR1 SEHNR, CDR2 FQNEAQ (reference sequence). As DNA, the CDR3 is TGTGCCAGCAGCCCCCCGGGGATCAGCACAGATACGCAGTATTTT. It encodes CASSPPGISTDTQYF.